This TCR beta chain was sequenced during a study of blood T cell repertoires in COVID-19. Study overall: COVID-19 samples from acute and convalescent phases originated in the United States, Italy and Spain. Sources were T cells, B-cell-depleted T cells, or PBMCs; the material itself was cDNA or gDNA.

Some clones are missing from TCRdb's copy, which holds only in-frame ones; the method was immunoSEQ multiplex PCR. The sample has some 130,000 clones; 65% to 90% are singletons. Participants were aged roughly 18 to 100 years from roughly 25 US areas. This TCR came from a woman aged 50 to 60 who had recovered from COVID-19. The specimen sequenced was PBMCs or T cells enriched from blood (not recorded which).

The CDR3 region is CASSLLTGTGGGGYTF. The CDR3 DNA reads as TGTGCCAGCAGTTTGCTAACCGGGACAGGCGGGGGTGGCTACACCTTC. The gene calls are TRBV6-5 and TRBJ1-2; the match to TRBD1 covers 8 bases. The CDR3 sequence is 16 residues long. Germline assignment: CDR1 MNHEY and CDR2 SVGAGI. V gave up 4 bases and J gave up 7 bases; unmatched junction bases: 14.